Included here is one TCR beta chain sequence, with context. Its antigen is unknown. This specimen belongs to a study of human T cells and chemical hapten exposure. Study summary: Patch testing was performed with 0.01% DPC on the upper back, with reading at 6 days.

Study outcomes and limitations: Large CDR3 similarity clusters arose significantly more often from expanded TCRs than from controls. Counts of TCRs expanded at PT1 correlated positively with patch test score.

MiXCR, run by TCRdb on the RACE reads, gives a single entry per CDR3 protein. This sample has around 130,000 distinct CDR3 sequences, with approximately 12% found just once. Time point noted: patch test 2, 6 weeks after DPC sensitization. As for treatment: therapeutic diphenylcyclopropenone sensitization with weekly scalp DPC. Ahead of each patch test application, blood was drawn. The source is a woman aged 45-65 years with alopecia areata. Some clones in this sample may be carry-over from other donors' samples. Sample: whole blood, taken in connection with sensitization to the hapten diphenylcyclopropenone (DPC).

Written as DNA, the CDR3 is TGTGCCAGCAGCCTGACAGGGACTCTCTCCTACGAGCAGTACTTC. Protein product: CASSLTGTLSYEQYF. This chain uses TRBV12-3 or TRBV12-4 with TRBJ2-7; possible D gene TRBD1, 7 bases. V lost 6 bases and J lost 0, with 15 bases in between. The CDR3 covers 15 residues.